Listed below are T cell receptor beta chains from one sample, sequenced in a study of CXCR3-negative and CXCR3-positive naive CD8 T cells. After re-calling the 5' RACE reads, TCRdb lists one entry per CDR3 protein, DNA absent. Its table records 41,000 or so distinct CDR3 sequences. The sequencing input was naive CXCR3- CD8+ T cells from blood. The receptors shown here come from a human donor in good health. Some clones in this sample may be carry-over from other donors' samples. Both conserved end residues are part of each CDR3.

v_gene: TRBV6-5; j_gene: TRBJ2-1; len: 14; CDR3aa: CASSYRDSYNEQFF
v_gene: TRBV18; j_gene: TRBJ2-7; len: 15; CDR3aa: CASSPPAGPPYEQYF
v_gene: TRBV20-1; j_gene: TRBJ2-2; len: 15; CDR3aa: CSALTSGSTPGELFF
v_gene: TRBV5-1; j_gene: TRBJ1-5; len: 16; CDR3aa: CASSLGGQGINQPQHF
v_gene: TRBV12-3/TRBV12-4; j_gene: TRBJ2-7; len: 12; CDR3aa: CASSADGQTSYF
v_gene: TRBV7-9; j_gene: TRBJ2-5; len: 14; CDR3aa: CASTGTEGEETQYF
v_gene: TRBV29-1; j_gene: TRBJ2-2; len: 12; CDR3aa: CSVEQFTGELFF
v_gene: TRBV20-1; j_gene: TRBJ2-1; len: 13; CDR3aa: CSAKALAGNEQFF
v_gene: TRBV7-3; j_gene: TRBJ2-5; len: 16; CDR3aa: CASSLTGWGGAETQYF
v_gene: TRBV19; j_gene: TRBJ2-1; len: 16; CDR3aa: CASSPPAGVNYNEQFF
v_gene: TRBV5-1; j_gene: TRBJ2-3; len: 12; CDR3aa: CASSFLADTQYF
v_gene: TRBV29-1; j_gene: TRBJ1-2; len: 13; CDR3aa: CSVESDRDYGYTF
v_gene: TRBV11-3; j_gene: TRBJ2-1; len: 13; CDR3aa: CASSPGPYNEQFF
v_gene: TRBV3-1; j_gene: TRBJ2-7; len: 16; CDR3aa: CASSQSWGLTQAEQYF
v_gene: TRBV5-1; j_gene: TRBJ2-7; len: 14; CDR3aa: CASATGTDYYEQYF
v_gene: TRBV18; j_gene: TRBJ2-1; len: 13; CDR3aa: CASWSGVYNEQFF
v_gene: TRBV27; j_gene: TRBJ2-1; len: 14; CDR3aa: CASIGDRGHNEQFF
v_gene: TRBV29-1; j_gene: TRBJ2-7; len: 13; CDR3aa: CSVDMGPSHEQYF